This note documents a single TCR beta chain sequence. As yet, its antigen is unknown. The source of the sample is a study of identical twins. Healthy Caucasians alone served as donors. Unique molecular identifiers were in the cDNA, with template-switch universal primer binding. TCRdb called the 5' RACE reads again in MiXCR, with one record for every CDR3 protein. The sample has about 530,000 distinct CDR3 sequences, under 25% seen once. Study conclusions and caveats: Invariant MAIT and iNKT cells could partly confound zero-insertion analyses. Reduced insertions were recorded for abundant cord blood beta clonotypes, with no such pattern in memory repertoires.

The CDR3 is made up of 18 amino acids. Germline V gene lookup returns CDR1 MNHEY and CDR2 SMNVEV (reference sequence). The J segment lost 2 bases and the V segment lost 5 bases, leaving 15 bases of the junction unmatched. These data were also reused for a study on yellow fever vaccine responses in identical twins.

The V gene is TRBV27, the J gene TRBJ2-7, with 10 positions matching TRBD1. This sequence originates from a woman aged 18-29 years in good health. The sequencing sample was made of CD4+ T cells sorted from blood. The CDR3 sequence: CASSRSQHRDRGPYEQYF. CDR3 bases: TGTGCCAGCAGTCGATCCCAGCACCGAGACAGGGGGCCCTACGAGCAGTACTTC.